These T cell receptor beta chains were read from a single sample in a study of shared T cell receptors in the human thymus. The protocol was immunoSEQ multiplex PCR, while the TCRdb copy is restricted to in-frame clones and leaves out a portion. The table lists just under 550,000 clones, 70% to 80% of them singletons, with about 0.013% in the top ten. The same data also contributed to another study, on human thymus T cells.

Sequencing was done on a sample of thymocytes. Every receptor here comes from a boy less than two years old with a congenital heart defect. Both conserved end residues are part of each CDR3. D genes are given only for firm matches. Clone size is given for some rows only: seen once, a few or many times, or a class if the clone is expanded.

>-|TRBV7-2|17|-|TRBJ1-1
CASSLFKRGQMNTEAFF
TGTGCCAGCAGCTTATTTAAGCGAGGACAGATGAACACTGAAGCTTTCTTT
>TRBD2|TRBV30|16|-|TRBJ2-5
CAWTRLAGGIGETQYF
TGTGCCTGGACGCGACTAGCGGGAGGGATAGGGGAGACCCAGTACTTC
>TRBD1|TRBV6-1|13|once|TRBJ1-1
CAIQGAGGDEAFF
TGTGCCATCCAGGGGGCAGGGGGCGACGAAGCTTTCTTT
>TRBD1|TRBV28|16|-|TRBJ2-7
CASSRRTGKSSYEQYF
TGTGCCAGCAGCCGGAGGACAGGGAAAAGCTCCTACGAGCAGTACTTC
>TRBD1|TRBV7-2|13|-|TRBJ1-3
CASSFNRGDTIYF
TGTGCCAGCAGCTTCAACAGGGGAGACACCATATATTTT
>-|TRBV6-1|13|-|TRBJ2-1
CASRGRGRGEQFF
TGTGCCAGCAGGGGAAGGGGAAGGGGTGAGCAGTTCTTC
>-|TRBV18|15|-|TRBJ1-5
CASSQQGYSNQPQHF
TGTGCCAGCTCACAACAGGGATATAGCAATCAGCCCCAGCATTTT
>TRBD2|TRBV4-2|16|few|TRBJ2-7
CASSQDRLLAGYEQYF
TGTGCCAGCAGCCAAGATCGGTTGCTAGCGGGCTACGAGCAGTACTTC
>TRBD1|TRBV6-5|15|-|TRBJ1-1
CASSYQRQGCTEAFF
TGTGCCAGCAGTTACCAACGACAGGGTTGCACTGAAGCTTTCTTT
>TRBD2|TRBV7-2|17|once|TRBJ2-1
CASSSGQAGGDYNEQFF
TGTGCCAGCAGCTCAGGGCAAGCGGGAGGCGATTACAATGAGCAGTTCTTC
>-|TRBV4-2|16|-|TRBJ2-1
CASSPIAGSSYNEQFF
TGTGCCAGCAGCCCAATAGCTGGTAGCTCCTACAATGAGCAGTTCTTC
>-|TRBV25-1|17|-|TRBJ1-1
CASSEGTGYRFGTEAFF
TGTGCCAGCAGTGAAGGAACAGGATATAGGTTTGGCACTGAAGCTTTCTTT
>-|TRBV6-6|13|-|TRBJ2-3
CASSASATDTQYF
TGTGCCAGCAGTGCCAGCGCGACAGATACGCAGTATTTT
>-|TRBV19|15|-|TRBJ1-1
CASSNERTANTEAFF
TGTGCCAGTAGTAACGAAAGGACAGCGAACACTGAAGCTTTCTTT
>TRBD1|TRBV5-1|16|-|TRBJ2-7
CASSLFWDRGLGEQYF
TGCGCCAGCAGCTTGTTTTGGGACAGGGGGCTGGGCGAGCAGTACTTC
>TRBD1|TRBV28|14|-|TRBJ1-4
CASSSGGSNEKLFF
TGTGCCAGCAGCTCAGGGGGCTCTAATGAAAAACTGTTTTTT
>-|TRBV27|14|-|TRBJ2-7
CASSLRRVSYEQYF
TGTGCCAGCAGTTTACGACGGGTCTCCTACGAGCAGTACTTC
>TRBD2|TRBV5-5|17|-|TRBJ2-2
CASRASVAGGNTGELFF
TGTGCCAGCAGGGCTTCAGTAGCGGGAGGTAACACCGGGGAGCTGTTTTTT
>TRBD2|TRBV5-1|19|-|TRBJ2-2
CASSVPRGLAGGFTGELFF
TGCGCCAGCAGCGTCCCCCGGGGACTAGCGGGAGGTTTCACCGGGGAGCTGTTTTTT
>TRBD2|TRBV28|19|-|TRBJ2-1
CASTKTGQGTSGAYNEQFF
TGTGCCAGCACAAAAACGGGACAGGGGACTAGCGGGGCCTACAATGAGCAGTTCTTC
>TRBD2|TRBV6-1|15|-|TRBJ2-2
CASSPSGRVGGELFF
TGTGCCAGCAGTCCTAGCGGGCGAGTAGGCGGGGAGCTGTTTTTT
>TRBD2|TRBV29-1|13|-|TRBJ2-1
CSIRLAGGYEQFF
TGCAGTATTCGACTAGCGGGAGGGTATGAGCAGTTCTTC
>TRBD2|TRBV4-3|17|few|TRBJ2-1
CASSQDVAGEIANEQFF
TGCGCCAGCAGCCAAGACGTAGCGGGAGAAATCGCGAATGAGCAGTTCTTC
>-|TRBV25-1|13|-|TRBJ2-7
CASSESQVHEQYF
TGTGCCAGCAGTGAATCGCAGGTCCACGAGCAGTACTTC
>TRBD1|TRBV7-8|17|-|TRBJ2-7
CASSDRWTGAYSYEQYF
TGTGCCAGCAGCGACCGGTGGACAGGGGCATATTCCTACGAGCAGTACTTC
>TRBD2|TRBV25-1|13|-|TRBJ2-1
CASMREDHNEQFF
TGTGCCAGCATGCGGGAGGACCACAATGAGCAGTTCTTC
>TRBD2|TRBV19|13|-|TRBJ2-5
CASRLAGQETQYF
TGTGCCAGTAGACTAGCGGGCCAAGAGACCCAGTACTTC
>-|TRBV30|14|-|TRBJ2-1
CAWIGIVPYNEQFF
TGTGCCTGGATCGGGATAGTACCCTACAATGAGCAGTTCTTC
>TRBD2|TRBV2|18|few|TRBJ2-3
CASSDGLAGGPSTDTQYF
TGTGCCAGCAGTGATGGCTTAGCGGGAGGTCCTAGCACAGATACGCAGTATTTT
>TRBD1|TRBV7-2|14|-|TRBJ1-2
CASSPDRVGYGYTF
TGTGCCAGCAGCCCCGACAGGGTTGGCTATGGCTACACCTTC
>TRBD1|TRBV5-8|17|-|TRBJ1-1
CASSLGRGQEENTEAFF
TGTGCCAGCAGCTTGGGGAGGGGGCAAGAGGAGAACACTGAAGCTTTCTTT
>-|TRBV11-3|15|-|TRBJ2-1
CASSLTTGENNEQFF
TGTGCCAGCAGCTTAACGACAGGTGAGAACAATGAGCAGTTCTTC
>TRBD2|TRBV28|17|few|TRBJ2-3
CASSTSPSAGEADTQYF
TGTGCCAGCAGTACCTCCCCGTCAGCGGGAGAGGCGGATACGCAGTATTTT
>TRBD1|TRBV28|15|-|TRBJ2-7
CASSQRTGESYEQYF
TGTGCCAGCAGTCAACGGACAGGGGAATCCTACGAGCAGTACTTC
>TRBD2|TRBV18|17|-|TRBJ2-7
CASSPPGLAGGGYEQYF
TGTGCCAGCTCACCCCCTGGACTAGCGGGAGGAGGATACGAGCAGTACTTC
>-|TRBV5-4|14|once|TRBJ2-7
CASNPGRGTYEQYF
TGTGCCAGCAACCCGGGGAGGGGGACCTACGAGCAGTACTTC
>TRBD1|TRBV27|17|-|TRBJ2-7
CASSLPKDRGKPYEQYF
TGTGCCAGCAGTTTACCAAAGGACAGGGGGAAGCCCTACGAGCAGTACTTC
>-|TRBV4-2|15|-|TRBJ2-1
CASSRARGGNNEQFF
TGTGCCAGCAGCCGGGCTCGGGGCGGGAACAATGAGCAGTTCTTC
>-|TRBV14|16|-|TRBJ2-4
CASSRSFGIAKNIQYF
TGTGCCAGCAGCCGCTCTTTCGGTATAGCCAAAAACATTCAGTACTTC
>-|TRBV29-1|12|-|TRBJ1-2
CSVEPRDYGYTF
TGCAGCGTTGAACCGCGAGACTATGGCTACACCTTC
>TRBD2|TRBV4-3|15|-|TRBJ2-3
CASSQGPLAGGRQYF
TGCGCCAGCAGCCAAGGCCCTCTAGCGGGAGGTAGGCAGTATTTT
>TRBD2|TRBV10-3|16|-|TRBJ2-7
CAISENPGLASYEQYF
TGTGCCATCAGTGAAAACCCGGGACTAGCTTCCTACGAGCAGTACTTC
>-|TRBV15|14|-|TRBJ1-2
CATSRVGGCYGYTF
TGTGCCACCAGCAGAGTAGGGGGATGCTATGGCTACACCTTC
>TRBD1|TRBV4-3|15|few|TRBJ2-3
CASSHRDRESDTQYF
TGCGCCAGCAGCCACCGGGACAGGGAGTCGGATACGCAGTATTTT
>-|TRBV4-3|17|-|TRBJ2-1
CASSQGGTHKRHNEQFF
TGCGCCAGCAGCCAGGGCGGGACTCACAAACGGCACAATGAGCAGTTCTTC
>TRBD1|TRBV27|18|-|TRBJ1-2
CASSLSVLGGQGAGGYTF
TGTGCCAGCAGTTTATCAGTTCTTGGTGGACAGGGGGCGGGTGGCTACACCTTC
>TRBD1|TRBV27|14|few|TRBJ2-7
CASSAGTGDYEQYF
TGTGCCAGCAGTGCCGGGACAGGGGACTACGAGCAGTACTTC
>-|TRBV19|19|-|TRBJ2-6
CASSRKTSPVSSGANVLTF
TGTGCCAGTAGTAGGAAGACTAGTCCCGTAAGCTCTGGGGCCAACGTCCTGACTTTC
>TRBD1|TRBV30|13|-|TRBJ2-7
CAWSGTGAREQYF
TGTGCCTGGTCCGGGACAGGGGCGAGGGAGCAGTACTTC
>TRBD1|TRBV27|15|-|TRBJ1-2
CASSSSPGTGGGYTF
TGTGCCAGCAGTTCGTCCCCCGGGACAGGAGGTGGCTACACCTTC
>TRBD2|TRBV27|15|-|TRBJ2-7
CASSLQRERSYEQYF
TGTGCCAGCAGCCTCCAGCGGGAGCGGTCCTACGAGCAGTACTTC
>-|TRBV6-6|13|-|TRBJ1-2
CASRHRVGYGYTF
TGTGCCAGCAGACACAGGGTGGGCTATGGCTACACCTTC
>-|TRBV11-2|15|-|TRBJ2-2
CASSRNRQGTGELFF
TGTGCCAGCAGCCGAAACCGCCAGGGCACCGGGGAGCTGTTTTTT